Shown below are 11 T cell receptor beta chains from a single sample sequenced in a study of blood T cell repertoires in COVID-19. The data were produced by immunoSEQ multiplex PCR, yet TCRdb's version contains in-frame clones alone and is incomplete. The table records approximately 190,000 clones, 84% of them present only once. The specimen sequenced was peripheral blood. Source of these receptors: a woman in her seventies with active or convalescent COVID-19.

This clone was counted between two and nine times. CDR3 loop: CASGGSTYNEQFF. CDR3 DNA: TGTGCCAGTGGGGGCAGTACCTACAATGAGCAGTTCTTC. The chain carries TRBV27 and TRBJ2-1, with D possibly being TRBD1 (6 bases). The CDR3 contains 13 residues. Germline V gene lookup returns CDR1 MNHEY and CDR2 SMNVEV (reference sequence). Trimming took 9 bases from V and 2 from J, leaving 11 bases between them.

The CDR3 DNA reads TGTGCCAGCAGTTTATGGGCAGTCACAGATACGCAGTATTTT. It specifies CASSLWAVTDTQYF. The V and J genes are TRBV28 and TRBJ2-3; D ambiguous. Germline V lookup: CDR1 MDHEN, CDR2 SYDVKM. There are 14 residues in the CDR3. The V end lost 0 bases, the J end lost 2 bases, and 6 bases lay between the germline ends.

CDR3 protein: CASSLARWSATGELFF. The DNA for the CDR3 is TGTGCCAGCAGCTTAGCAAGGTGGAGCGCGACCGGGGAGCTGTTTTTT. This rearrangement joins TRBV13 to TRBJ2-2; D not certain. Germline V lookup: CDR1 PRHDT, CDR2 FYEKMQ (reference sequence). This CDR3 spans 16 amino acids. V dropped 1 base and J dropped 5 bases, with 14 bases sitting between them.

This rearrangement joins TRBV5-4 to TRBJ2-3, with 7 bases identical to TRBD1. The germline V gene encodes CDR1 SGHNT and CDR2 YYREEE (reference sequence). The CDR3 spans 14 residues. Trimming cost V 5 bases and J 1 base; bases outside gene matches: 4. The CDR3 reads CASRRTGGTDTQYF. The CDR3 DNA follows: TGTGCCAGCAGGCGGACAGGAGGCACAGATACGCAGTATTTT.

The J gene is TRBJ2-7, the V gene TRBV3-1 (or the pseudogene TRBV3-2), with a possible D match to TRBD1 (5 bases). The length of the CDR3 is 13 residues. The germline V and J ends were trimmed by 2 bases and 7 bases, with 12 bases remaining between them. Germline V CDR1 and CDR2: LGHDT, YNNKEL (reference sequence). CDR3 in amino acids: CASSQSGAGEQYF. The CDR3 nucleotides read TGTGCCAGCAGCCAATCTGGGGCTGGGGAGCAGTACTTC.

The chain couples TRBV7-9 to TRBJ2-3; TRBD2 is a possible D gene (5 bases). This CDR3 spans 15 amino acids. Germline assignment: CDR1 SEHNR and CDR2 FQNEAQ (reference sequence). Trimming took 2 bases from V and 4 from J, leaving 13 bases between them. For the CDR3, the DNA is TGTGCCAGCAGCTTACGTTCCACTAGTTCAGATACGCAGTATTTT. Protein: CASSLRSTSSDTQYF.

The V call is TRBV25-1, the J call TRBJ2-3, with D possibly matching TRBD1 (6 bases). CDR1 is MGHDK and CDR2 is SYGVNS in the germline V gene. With 10 bases removed from V and 1 base from J, the gap between germline ends came to 12 bases. The CDR3 consists of 13 residues. The CDR3 DNA reads as TGTGCCACCCAGGGGCCAGGCACAGATACGCAGTATTTT. Its translation is CATQGPGTDTQYF.

The V gene is TRBV3-1 (or the pseudogene TRBV3-2), the J gene TRBJ1-1, with D maybe TRBD1 (5 bases). The length of the CDR3 is 15 residues. V lost 8 bases and J lost 2, with 18 bases in between. From germline, CDR1 is LGHDT and CDR2 YNNKEL (reference sequence). The CDR3 spells CASRPQGRGNTEAFF. In DNA, the CDR3 is TGTGCCAGCCGACCCCAGGGCCGAGGAAACACTGAAGCTTTCTTT.

This clone was found a few times. The CDR3 coding sequence is TGTGCCAGCAGCCGGGACAGGCAGTCGACGCAGTACTTC. It translates to CASSRDRQSTQYF. The chain joins TRBV5-5 to TRBJ2-7; 8 bases line up with TRBD1. CDR1 SGHKS and CDR2 YYEKEE come from the germline V gene (reference sequence). The CDR3 sequence is 13 residues long. V was clipped by 4 bases and J by 9 bases; unmatched bases: 9.

This clone was found a few times. The chain is built from TRBV6-5 and TRBJ1-1; weak D call: TRBD1 (6 bases). Germline CDR1 and CDR2: MNHEY and SVGAGI. The germline V and J ends were trimmed by 7 bases and 4 bases, with 19 bases remaining between them. CDR3 length: 15 amino acids. CDR3 bases: TGTGCCAGCAAAGCTACAGGGACGGCGGGCACTGAAGCTTTCTTT. Encoded protein: CASKATGTAGTEAFF.

This chain joins TRBV4-1 and TRBJ1-4; D is possibly TRBD1 (6 bases). This CDR3 contains 17 residues. V lost 0 bases and J 2 bases, leaving 13 bases between the germline ends. Germline CDR1 reads MGHRA; CDR2 reads YSYEKL. The CDR3 region has the DNA TGCGCCAGCAGCCAAGAAGGGGGGGGAAGGACTAATGAAAAACTGTTTTTT. This encodes CASSQEGGGRTNEKLFF.